This is a list of T cell receptor beta chains from one sample in a study of shared clonotypes between healthy human individuals. Produced via immunoSEQ multiplex PCR; TCRdb's table is partial and in-frame only. The sample consists of some 2,000,000 clones, about 94% of them appearing once. The sample was naive CD8+ T cells sorted from blood. These receptor sequences come from a man aged 18 to 30 in good health. Each CDR3 is given with its conserved first and last residue. The D gene is left open where the match is weak. For some rows the clone size is stated as once, few or many, or as a class when expanded; others skip it.

J gene: TRBJ1-3
D gene: TRBD1
V gene: TRBV7-9
clone size: .
CDR3 DNA: TGTGCCAGTACAGGGGGCCTTTCTGGAAACACCATATATTTT
CDR3 protein: CASTGGLSGNTIYF

J gene: TRBJ2-7
D gene: .
V gene: TRBV4-2
clone size: once
CDR3 DNA: TGTGCCAGCAGCCTCCTGTCCGGCCAGGGAGAAATCCCCTACGAGCAGTACTTC
CDR3 protein: CASSLLSGQGEIPYEQYF

J gene: TRBJ2-7
D gene: .
V gene: TRBV7-9
clone size: .
CDR3 DNA: TGTGCCAGCAGCGCTGAGACAGGTTACGAGCAGTACTTC
CDR3 protein: CASSAETGYEQYF

J gene: TRBJ1-4
D gene: .
V gene: TRBV2
clone size: .
CDR3 DNA: TGTGCCAGCGTTGACAGCCCAACTAATGAAAAACTGTTTTTT
CDR3 protein: CASVDSPTNEKLFF

J gene: TRBJ2-7
D gene: TRBD2
V gene: TRBV27
clone size: .
CDR3 DNA: TGTGCCAGCAGAAGTGGGACTAGCGGGGTCATCGACGGCTACGAGCAGTACTTC
CDR3 protein: CASRSGTSGVIDGYEQYF

J gene: TRBJ1-2
D gene: .
V gene: TRBV6-5
clone size: .
CDR3 DNA: TGTGCCAGCAGTTCGACGGGTTATAGCTATGGCTACACCTTC
CDR3 protein: CASSSTGYSYGYTF

J gene: TRBJ2-7
D gene: .
V gene: TRBV13
clone size: .
CDR3 DNA: TGTGCCAGCAGCCCCGGACTGCACTACGAGCAGTACTTC
CDR3 protein: CASSPGLHYEQYF

J gene: TRBJ2-3
D gene: TRBD2
V gene: TRBV10-1
clone size: .
CDR3 DNA: TGCGCCAGCAGTGAAAGACTAGCGGGAGATGCGGATACGCAGTATTTT
CDR3 protein: CASSERLAGDADTQYF

J gene: TRBJ1-6
D gene: .
V gene: TRBV6-5
clone size: .
CDR3 DNA: TGTGCCAGCAGGGATGATAATAATTCACCCCTCCACTTT
CDR3 protein: CASRDDNNSPLHF

J gene: TRBJ1-5
D gene: .
V gene: TRBV7-4
clone size: .
CDR3 DNA: TGTGCCAGCAGCTTAAGGTGTCAGCCCCAGCATTTT
CDR3 protein: CASSLRCQPQHF

J gene: TRBJ2-7
D gene: .
V gene: TRBV5-1
clone size: .
CDR3 DNA: TGCGCCAGCAGCTTGACTAGCCCTTCCGAGCAGTACTTC
CDR3 protein: CASSLTSPSEQYF

J gene: TRBJ2-5
D gene: .
V gene: TRBV7-8
clone size: .
CDR3 DNA: TGTGCCAGCAGCTTAGAACAAGAAGGACTCCACATGACCCAGTACTTC
CDR3 protein: CASSLEQEGLHMTQYF

J gene: TRBJ2-3
D gene: TRBD2
V gene: TRBV10-2
clone size: .
CDR3 DNA: TGCGCCAGCAGTGAGGCGGGAGGTCTCACAGATACGCAGTATTTT
CDR3 protein: CASSEAGGLTDTQYF

J gene: TRBJ2-7
D gene: TRBD1
V gene: TRBV11-2
clone size: .
CDR3 DNA: TGTGCCAGCAGCTCCGGGACAGAGACCGTTTACGAGCAGTACTTC
CDR3 protein: CASSSGTETVYEQYF

J gene: TRBJ1-5
D gene: .
V gene: TRBV2
clone size: .
CDR3 DNA: TGTGCCAGCAGCAGCTATAGCAATCAGCCCCAGCATTTT
CDR3 protein: CASSSYSNQPQHF

J gene: TRBJ2-5
D gene: .
V gene: TRBV25-1
clone size: .
CDR3 DNA: TGTGCCAGCAGTGAGGGAGAGACCCAGTACTTC
CDR3 protein: CASSEGETQYF

J gene: TRBJ1-4
D gene: .
V gene: TRBV7-9
clone size: .
CDR3 DNA: TGTGCCAGCACATCTGTTTCAATGGGACCTCGTAATGAAAAACTGTTTTTT
CDR3 protein: CASTSVSMGPRNEKLFF

J gene: TRBJ2-7
D gene: .
V gene: TRBV15
clone size: .
CDR3 DNA: TGTGCCAGCTCGCGCTCTAGGTTCGACGAGCAGTACTTC
CDR3 protein: CASSRSRFDEQYF

J gene: TRBJ2-7
D gene: .
V gene: TRBV30
clone size: .
CDR3 DNA: TGTGCCTGGACTCGACAGTGGGACGAGCAGTACTTC
CDR3 protein: CAWTRQWDEQYF

J gene: TRBJ2-1
D gene: TRBD2
V gene: TRBV15
clone size: .
CDR3 DNA: TGTGCCACCAGCATACTAGCGGGGGGCAACAATGAGCAGTTCTTC
CDR3 protein: CATSILAGGNNEQFF

J gene: TRBJ2-1
D gene: TRBD1
V gene: TRBV2
clone size: .
CDR3 DNA: TGTGCCAGAGGCAGGGGGACCTACAATGAGCAGTTCTTC
CDR3 protein: CARGRGTYNEQFF

J gene: TRBJ2-3
D gene: .
V gene: TRBV9
clone size: .
CDR3 DNA: TGTGCCAGCAGCGTAGGTGGACAGCTAGAAGGAGAGTATTTT
CDR3 protein: CASSVGGQLEGEYF

J gene: TRBJ2-1
D gene: TRBD2
V gene: TRBV29-1
clone size: .
CDR3 DNA: TGCAGCGGACGCTTCGGGACTAGCGGGTCGGGGTACGGGGTTGAGCAGTTCTTC
CDR3 protein: CSGRFGTSGSGYGVEQFF

J gene: TRBJ2-1
D gene: .
V gene: TRBV11-2
clone size: .
CDR3 DNA: TGTGCCAGCAGCTTAGGCAGACTAGTACAGTTCTTC
CDR3 protein: CASSLGRLVQFF

J gene: TRBJ2-7
D gene: .
V gene: TRBV28
clone size: .
CDR3 DNA: TGTGCCAGCAGTTTAGGCGGGGCGCACGAGCAGTACTTC
CDR3 protein: CASSLGGAHEQYF

J gene: TRBJ1-1
D gene: TRBD1
V gene: TRBV7-9
clone size: once
CDR3 DNA: TGTGCCGGGCTCACCGGGACAGGGGGCTATCTGGATATGAACACTGAAGCTTTCTTT
CDR3 protein: CAGLTGTGGYLDMNTEAFF

J gene: TRBJ2-7
D gene: .
V gene: TRBV6-5
clone size: .
CDR3 DNA: TGTGCCAGCAGTTACAGTATAAGCTCCTACGAGCAGTACTTC
CDR3 protein: CASSYSISSYEQYF

J gene: TRBJ2-7
D gene: .
V gene: TRBV10-2
clone size: .
CDR3 DNA: TGCGCCAGCAGTGAGGGACCGGGACTCCGCTACGAGCAGTACTTC
CDR3 protein: CASSEGPGLRYEQYF

J gene: TRBJ2-7
D gene: .
V gene: TRBV2
clone size: few
CDR3 DNA: TGTGCCAGCAGTGAAAGGGGAGACTACGAGCAGTACTTC
CDR3 protein: CASSERGDYEQYF

J gene: TRBJ1-6
D gene: .
V gene: TRBV27
clone size: .
CDR3 DNA: TGTGCCAGCAGTTTCTCGATGGGGGGTAAGGGATCACCCCTCCACTTT
CDR3 protein: CASSFSMGGKGSPLHF

J gene: TRBJ1-2
D gene: .
V gene: TRBV14
clone size: .
CDR3 DNA: TGTGCCAGCAGCCAAGATCACAACTTCGGAGGCTACACCTTC
CDR3 protein: CASSQDHNFGGYTF

J gene: TRBJ2-1
D gene: .
V gene: TRBV4-1
clone size: .
CDR3 DNA: TGCGCCAGCAGCCAAGTCGGGAACAGGGATGGTGAGCAGTTCTTC
CDR3 protein: CASSQVGNRDGEQFF

J gene: TRBJ2-3
D gene: .
V gene: TRBV4-1
clone size: .
CDR3 DNA: TGCGCCAGCAGCCAAGATTTCCGACTAGATACGCAGTATTTT
CDR3 protein: CASSQDFRLDTQYF

J gene: TRBJ2-1
D gene: .
V gene: TRBV6-5
clone size: .
CDR3 DNA: TGTGCCAGCAGTTTCAGGAGCTCCTACAATGAGCAGTTCTTC
CDR3 protein: CASSFRSSYNEQFF

J gene: TRBJ2-2
D gene: TRBD1
V gene: TRBV5-6
clone size: few
CDR3 DNA: TGTGCCAGCAGCTCGTCGGGACAGGGCTTCACCGGGGAGCTGTTTTTT
CDR3 protein: CASSSSGQGFTGELFF

J gene: TRBJ1-2
D gene: TRBD1
V gene: TRBV10-2
clone size: .
CDR3 DNA: TGCGCCAGCAGTACCTGGACAGGGTTTGATACCAGACCTTATGGCTACACCTTC
CDR3 protein: CASSTWTGFDTRPYGYTF

J gene: TRBJ2-7
D gene: .
V gene: TRBV15
clone size: .
CDR3 DNA: TGTGCCACCAGCAGAGATTTGGGGGCGAACGAGCAGTACTTC
CDR3 protein: CATSRDLGANEQYF

J gene: TRBJ1-3
D gene: .
V gene: TRBV27
clone size: .
CDR3 DNA: TGTGCCAGCAGTCCAACGGGTTTCTCTGGAAACACCATATATTTT
CDR3 protein: CASSPTGFSGNTIYF

J gene: TRBJ2-3
D gene: .
V gene: TRBV11-2
clone size: once
CDR3 DNA: TGTGCCAGCAGCTTAGTAGGCGGCACAGATACGCAGTATTTT
CDR3 protein: CASSLVGGTDTQYF

J gene: TRBJ2-1
D gene: .
V gene: TRBV4-3
clone size: .
CDR3 DNA: TGCGCCAGCAGCCAAGTGGATCGAGGCAATGAGCAGTTCTTC
CDR3 protein: CASSQVDRGNEQFF

J gene: TRBJ2-2
D gene: .
V gene: TRBV6-6
clone size: .
CDR3 DNA: TGTGCCAGCAAAGACATTCCCGGGGAGCTGTTTTTT
CDR3 protein: CASKDIPGELFF

J gene: TRBJ2-2
D gene: TRBD1
V gene: TRBV6-5
clone size: .
CDR3 DNA: TGTGCCAGCAGTTACGCCCAGGGGGCGAGTCACGGGGAGCTGTTTTTT
CDR3 protein: CASSYAQGASHGELFF

J gene: TRBJ1-1
D gene: .
V gene: TRBV28
clone size: .
CDR3 DNA: TGTGCCAGCACGGACATCGGGGAAGAGAACACTGAAGCTTTCTTT
CDR3 protein: CASTDIGEENTEAFF

J gene: TRBJ1-5
D gene: .
V gene: TRBV7-6
clone size: .
CDR3 DNA: TGTGCCAGCAGCTTAGACAGGGACGCTCAGCCCCAGCATTTT
CDR3 protein: CASSLDRDAQPQHF

J gene: TRBJ2-1
D gene: .
V gene: TRBV5-1
clone size: .
CDR3 DNA: TGCGCCAGCAGCTTGGTTTACAATGAGCAGTTCTTC
CDR3 protein: CASSLVYNEQFF

J gene: TRBJ1-2
D gene: .
V gene: TRBV15
clone size: .
CDR3 DNA: TGTGCCACCGCTGCACAGGGTCAGGGTGGCTACACCTTC
CDR3 protein: CATAAQGQGGYTF

J gene: TRBJ2-7
D gene: TRBD2
V gene: TRBV7-6
clone size: once
CDR3 DNA: TGTGCCAGCAGCTTACGGGGACTAGCGGGAGGCTACGAGCAGTACTTC
CDR3 protein: CASSLRGLAGGYEQYF

J gene: TRBJ2-1
D gene: TRBD2
V gene: TRBV2
clone size: .
CDR3 DNA: TGTGCCAGCACGCCGGTAGCGGGGGACAATGAGCAGTTCTTC
CDR3 protein: CASTPVAGDNEQFF

J gene: TRBJ1-2
D gene: .
V gene: TRBV7-9
clone size: .
CDR3 DNA: TGTGCCAGCAGCTTAGAGGGACATGGCTACACCTTC
CDR3 protein: CASSLEGHGYTF